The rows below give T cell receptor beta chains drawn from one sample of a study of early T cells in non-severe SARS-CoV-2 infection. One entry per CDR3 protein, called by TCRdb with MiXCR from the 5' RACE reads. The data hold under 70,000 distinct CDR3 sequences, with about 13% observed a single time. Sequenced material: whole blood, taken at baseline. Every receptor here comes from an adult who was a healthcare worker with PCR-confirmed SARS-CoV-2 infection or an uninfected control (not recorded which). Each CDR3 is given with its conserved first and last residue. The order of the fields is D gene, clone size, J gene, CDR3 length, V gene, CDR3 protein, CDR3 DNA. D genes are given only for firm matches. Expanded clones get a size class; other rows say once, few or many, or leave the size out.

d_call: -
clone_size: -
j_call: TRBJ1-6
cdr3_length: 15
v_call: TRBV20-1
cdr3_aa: CSAIGGSPGNSPLHF
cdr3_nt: TGCAGTGCCATCGGGGGTTCCCCTGGTAATTCACCCCTCCACTTT

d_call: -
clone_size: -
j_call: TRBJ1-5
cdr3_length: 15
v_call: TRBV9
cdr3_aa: CASSPTGNGDQPQHF
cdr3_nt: TGTGCCAGCAGCCCAACAGGGAATGGCGATCAGCCCCAGCATTTT

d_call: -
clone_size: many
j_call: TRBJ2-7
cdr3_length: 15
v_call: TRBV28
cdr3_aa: CASRPSGRISYEQYF
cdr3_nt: TGTGCCAGCAGACCCTCAGGTCGCATCTCCTACGAGCAGTACTTC

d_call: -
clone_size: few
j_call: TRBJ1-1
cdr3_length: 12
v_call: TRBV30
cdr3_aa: CAWADGAAEAFF
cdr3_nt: TGTGCCTGGGCCGACGGGGCGGCTGAAGCTTTCTTT

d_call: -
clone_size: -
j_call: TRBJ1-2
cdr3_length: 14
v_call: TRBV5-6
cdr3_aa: CASSLAGINYGYTF
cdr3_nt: TGTGCCAGCAGCTTGGCCGGGATCAACTATGGCTACACCTTC

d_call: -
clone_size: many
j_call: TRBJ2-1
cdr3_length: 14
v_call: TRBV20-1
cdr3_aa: CSALQLGMANEQFF
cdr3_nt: TGCAGTGCGCTACAGCTGGGGATGGCCAATGAGCAGTTCTTC

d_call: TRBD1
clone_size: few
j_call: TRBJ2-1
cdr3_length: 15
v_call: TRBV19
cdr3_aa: CASSTDRVAYNEQFF
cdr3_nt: TGTGCCAGTAGTACCGACAGGGTAGCCTACAATGAGCAGTTCTTC

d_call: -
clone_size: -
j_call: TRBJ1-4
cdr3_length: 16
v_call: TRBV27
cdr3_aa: CASSHLRGPGGEKLFF
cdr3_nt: TGTGCCAGCAGCCACCTCAGGGGTCCAGGAGGGGAAAAACTGTTTTTT

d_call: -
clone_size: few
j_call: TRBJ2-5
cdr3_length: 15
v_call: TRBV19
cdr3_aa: CASSIGGALVETQYF
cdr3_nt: TGTGCCAGTAGCATTGGCGGGGCCCTCGTCGAGACCCAGTACTTC

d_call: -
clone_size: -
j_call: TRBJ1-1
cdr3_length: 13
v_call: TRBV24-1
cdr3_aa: CATKGQWNTEAFF
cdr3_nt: TGTGCCACCAAGGGACAATGGAACACTGAAGCTTTCTTT

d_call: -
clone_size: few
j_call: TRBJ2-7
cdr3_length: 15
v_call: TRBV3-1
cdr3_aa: CASSQRERTSYEQYF
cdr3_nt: TGTGCCAGCAGCCAAAGGGAGCGGACCTCCTACGAGCAGTACTTC

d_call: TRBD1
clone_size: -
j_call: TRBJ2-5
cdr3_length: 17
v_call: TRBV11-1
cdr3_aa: CVSSLGGATGDQETQYF
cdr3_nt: TGTGTCAGCAGCTTAGGGGGAGCGACAGGGGACCAAGAGACCCAGTACTTC

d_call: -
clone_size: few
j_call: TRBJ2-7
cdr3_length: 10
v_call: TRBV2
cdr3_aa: CASSVGEQYF
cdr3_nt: TGTGCCAGCAGTGTCGGCGAGCAGTACTTC

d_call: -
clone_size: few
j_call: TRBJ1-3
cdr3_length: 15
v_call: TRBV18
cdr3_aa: CASSPRESSGNTIYF
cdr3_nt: TGTGCCAGCTCACCCCGTGAGAGCTCTGGAAACACCATATATTTT

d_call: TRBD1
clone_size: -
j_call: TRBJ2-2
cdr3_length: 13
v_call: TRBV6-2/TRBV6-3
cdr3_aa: CASTGQGAVELFF
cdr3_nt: TGTGCCAGCACCGGACAGGGGGCGGTGGAGCTGTTTTTT

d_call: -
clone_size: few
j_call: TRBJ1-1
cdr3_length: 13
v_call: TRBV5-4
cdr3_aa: CASSLTMNTEAFF
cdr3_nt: TGTGCCAGCAGCTTGACTATGAACACTGAAGCTTTCTTT

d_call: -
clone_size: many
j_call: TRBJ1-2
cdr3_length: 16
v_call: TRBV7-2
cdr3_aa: CASSLEKTGMAYGYTF
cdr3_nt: TGTGCCAGCAGCTTAGAAAAAACAGGGATGGCCTATGGCTACACCTTC

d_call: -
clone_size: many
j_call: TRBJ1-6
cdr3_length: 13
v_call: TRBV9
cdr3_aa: CASSEEGNSPLHF
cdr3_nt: TGTGCCAGCAGCGAGGAGGGGAATTCACCCCTCCACTTT

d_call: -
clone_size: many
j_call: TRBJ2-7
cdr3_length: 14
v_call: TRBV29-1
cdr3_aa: CSVGPQGYPYEQYF
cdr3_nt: TGCAGCGTTGGCCCCCAGGGGTATCCCTACGAGCAGTACTTC

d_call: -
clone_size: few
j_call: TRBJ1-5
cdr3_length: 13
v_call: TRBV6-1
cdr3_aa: CASRVDGNQPQHF
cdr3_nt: TGTGCCAGCAGAGTAGACGGTAATCAGCCCCAGCATTTT

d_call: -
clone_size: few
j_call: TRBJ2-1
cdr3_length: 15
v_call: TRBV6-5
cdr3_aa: CASSYSLRRDNEQFF
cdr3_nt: TGTGCCAGCAGTTACTCTCTAAGGAGAGACAATGAGCAGTTCTTC

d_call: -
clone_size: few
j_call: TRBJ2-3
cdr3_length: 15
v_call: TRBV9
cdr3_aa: CASSVGTQSTDTQYF
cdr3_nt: TGTGCCAGCAGCGTAGGAACCCAAAGCACAGATACGCAGTATTTT

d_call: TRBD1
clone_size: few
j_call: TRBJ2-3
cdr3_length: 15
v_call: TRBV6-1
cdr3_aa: CASTQDRGGTDTQYF
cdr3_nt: TGTGCCAGCACCCAGGACAGGGGAGGTACAGATACGCAGTATTTT

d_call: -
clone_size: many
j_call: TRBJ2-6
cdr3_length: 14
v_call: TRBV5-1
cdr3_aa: CASSLVAGANVLTF
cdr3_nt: TGCGCCAGCAGCTTGGTGGCTGGGGCCAACGTCCTGACTTTC

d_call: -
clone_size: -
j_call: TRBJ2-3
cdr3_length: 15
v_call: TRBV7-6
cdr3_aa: CASSLYAESTDTQYF
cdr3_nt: TGTGCCAGCAGCCTATACGCGGAGAGCACAGATACGCAGTATTTT

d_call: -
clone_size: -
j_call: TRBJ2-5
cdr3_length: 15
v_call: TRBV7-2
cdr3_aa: CASSLDGGVQETQYF
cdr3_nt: TGTGCCAGCAGCTTAGATGGCGGAGTCCAAGAGACCCAGTACTTC

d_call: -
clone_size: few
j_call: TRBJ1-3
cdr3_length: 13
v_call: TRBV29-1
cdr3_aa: CSVGSSAGNTIYF
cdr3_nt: TGCAGCGTTGGGTCCAGTGCTGGAAACACCATATATTTT

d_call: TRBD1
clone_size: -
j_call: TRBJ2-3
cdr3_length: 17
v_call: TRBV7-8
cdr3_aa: CASSLGGAGGYQDTQYF
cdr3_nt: TGTGCCAGCAGCTTAGGGGGTGCAGGGGGCTATCAAGATACGCAGTATTTT

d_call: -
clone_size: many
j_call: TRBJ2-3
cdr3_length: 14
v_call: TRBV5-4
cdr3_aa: CASSPEAGSGTQYF
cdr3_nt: TGTGCCAGCAGCCCGGAGGCCGGTTCAGGCACGCAGTATTTT

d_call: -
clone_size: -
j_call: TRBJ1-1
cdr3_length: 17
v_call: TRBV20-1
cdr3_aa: CSARDWEGGRGPTEAFF
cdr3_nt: TGCAGTGCTAGAGATTGGGAAGGCGGCAGGGGCCCCACTGAAGCTTTCTTT

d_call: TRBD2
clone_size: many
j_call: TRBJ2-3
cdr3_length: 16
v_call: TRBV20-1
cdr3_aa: CSAREFRTSGFSDTIF
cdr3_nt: TGCAGTGCTAGGGAATTCCGGACTAGCGGGTTTTCCGATACTATTTTT

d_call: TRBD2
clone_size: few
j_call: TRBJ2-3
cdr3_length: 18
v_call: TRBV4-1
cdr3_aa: CASSRMAGGTTLTDTQYF
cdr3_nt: TGCGCCAGCAGCCGAATGGCGGGGGGCACCACTCTCACAGATACGCAGTATTTT

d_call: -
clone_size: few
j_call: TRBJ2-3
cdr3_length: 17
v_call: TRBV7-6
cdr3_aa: CASSLAGGARATDTQYF
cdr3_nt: TGTGCCAGCAGCTTAGCGGGTGGAGCAAGGGCCACAGATACGCAGTATTTT